The 8 T cell receptor beta chains listed next were all sequenced from one sample in a study of T cells in Graves' hyperthyroidism and ophthalmopathy. TCR beta CDR3 regions were amplified from RNA. The primer set for the first-round RT-PCR of the TCR CDR3 was HTBI. TCRdb called the multiplex PCR reads again in MiXCR, with one record for every CDR3 protein. The table includes about 280,000 distinct CDR3 sequences, around 25% detected once. Material: blood. The receptors stem from a man aged 40-49 years with Graves' hyperthyroidism that later progressed to Graves' ophthalmopathy.

The rearrangement uses TRBV6-1 and TRBJ2-7; 7 nucleotides align to TRBD1. V trimming: 6 bases; J trimming: 7 bases; junction bases outside the gene matches: 6. In germline, CDR1 is MNHNS, CDR2 SASEGT. The CDR3 has 12 amino acids. CDR3 DNA sequence: TGTGCCAGCAGGGGACAGAGTGGGGAGCAGTACTTC. Its translation is CASRGQSGEQYF.

The chain is built from TRBV6-5 and TRBJ2-7; the D gene is possibly TRBD2 (5 bases). V lost 0 bases and J lost 3, with 12 bases in between. The CDR3 is 15 amino acids. Germline V CDR1 and CDR2: MNHEY, SVGAGI. CDR3 protein: CASSYSNPGNYEQYF. DNA of the CDR3: TGTGCCAGCAGTTACTCGAATCCGGGGAACTACGAGCAGTACTTC.

Ten or more counts support this clonotype. The chain carries TRBV24-1 and TRBJ1-5; TRBD1 is a possible D gene (6 bases). Germline-derived CDR1 and CDR2 are KGHDR and SFDVKD. CDR3 length: 17 amino acids. The V and J ends lost 4 bases and 3 bases respectively, with 18 bases between them. CDR3 DNA: TGTGCCACCAGTGACACAAAGAAGGGGGTGTACAATCAGCCCCAGCATTTT. Translated, it gives CATSDTKKGVYNQPQHF.

This clonotype was seen many times. V is TRBV28 and J is TRBJ2-5, with 11 nucleotides matching TRBD2. The germline gives CDR1 MDHEN, CDR2 SYDVKM. The CDR3 has 14 amino acids. J lost 5 bases, V lost 4 bases, and 3 bases had no gene match. The CDR3 nucleotides read TGTGCCAGCAGTTGGGGACTAGCGGCGGAGACCCAGTACTTC. It specifies CASSWGLAAETQYF.

The chain uses TRBV20-1 and TRBJ1-1; D gene unclear. This CDR3 contains 14 residues. Germline V CDR1 and CDR2: DFQATT, SNEGSKA (reference sequence). The germline V and J ends were trimmed by 0 bases and 1 base, with 9 bases remaining between them. The CDR3 sequence is CSARDGHTNTEAFF. The CDR3, as DNA: TGCAGTGCTAGAGATGGGCACACGAACACTGAAGCTTTCTTT.

V is TRBV6-2 or TRBV6-3 and J is TRBJ1-2; D is perhaps TRBD1 (5 bases). In germline, CDR1 is MNHEY, CDR2 SVGEGT. The V end was cut by 2 bases, the J end by 8 bases, with 15 bases between. There are 14 residues in the CDR3. For the CDR3, the DNA is TGTGCCAGCAGTTACGACGAGGGGAGACGGGGCTACACCTTC. This codes for CASSYDEGRRGYTF.

This clonotype was observed many times. The CDR3 reads CSAYTGVVETQYF. The CDR3 DNA reads TGCAGTGCTTACACAGGGGTTGTCGAGACCCAGTACTTC. V is TRBV20-1 and J is TRBJ2-5, with TRBD1 matching over 7 bases. Germline values: CDR1 DFQATT, CDR2 SNEGSKA (reference sequence). The CDR3 length is 13 residues. The junction had 8 bases not matched to a gene; V was cut back by 5 bases and J by 5 bases.

Ten or more counts support this clonotype. The CDR3 bases are TGTGCCAGCAGTTTAAAGGGCGCCGGCGGCAAAAACATTCAGTACTTC. Its translation is CASSLKGAGGKNIQYF. This chain connects TRBV27 to TRBJ2-4; D is undetermined. This CDR3 contains 16 residues. V lost 2 bases to trimming and J lost 3 bases, with 14 bases between them. CDR1 and CDR2 from the germline V gene are MNHEY and SMNVEV (reference sequence).